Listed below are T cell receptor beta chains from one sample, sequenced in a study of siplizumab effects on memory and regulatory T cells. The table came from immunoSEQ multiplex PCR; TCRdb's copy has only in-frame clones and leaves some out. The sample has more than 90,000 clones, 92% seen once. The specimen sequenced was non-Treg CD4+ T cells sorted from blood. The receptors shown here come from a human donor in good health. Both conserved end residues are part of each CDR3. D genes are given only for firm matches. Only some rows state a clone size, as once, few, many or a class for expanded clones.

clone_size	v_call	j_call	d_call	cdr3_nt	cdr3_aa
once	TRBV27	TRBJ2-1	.	TGTGCCAGCAGTTTATCATCGGGCGAAAAACGTAGGCGGCCCTACGGGTTCTTC	CASSLSSGEKRRRPYGFF
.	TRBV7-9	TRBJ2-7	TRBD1	TGTGCCAGCAGCACACGGGACAGGATTTACGAGCAGTACTTC	CASSTRDRIYEQYF
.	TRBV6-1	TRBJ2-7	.	TGTGCCAGCACCGACAACACCCTTCAGTACGAGCAGTACTTC	CASTDNTLQYEQYF
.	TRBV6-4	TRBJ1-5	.	TGTGCCAGCAGTGAGGCCCCCAATCAGCCCCAGCATTTT	CASSEAPNQPQHF
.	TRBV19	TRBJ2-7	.	TGTGCCAGGGAAGAACCGACAGTCGACGTCGTCTACGAGCAGTACTTC	CAREEPTVDVVYEQYF
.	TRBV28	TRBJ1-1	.	TGTGCCAGCAGTTTAATCGGACAGAACACTGAAGCTTTCTTT	CASSLIGQNTEAFF
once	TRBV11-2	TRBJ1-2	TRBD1	TGTGCCAGCAGCCCAGACAGGGGCTATGGCTACACCTTC	CASSPDRGYGYTF
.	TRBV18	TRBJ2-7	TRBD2	TGTGCCAGCTCACTTGGGACTACAAGCTCCTACGAGCAGTACTTC	CASSLGTTSSYEQYF
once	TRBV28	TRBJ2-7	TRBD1	TGTGCCAGCAGTTTGAGACAGGGATCTTACGAGCAGTACTTC	CASSLRQGSYEQYF
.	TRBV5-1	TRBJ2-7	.	TGCGCCAGCAGTCTTGTCGGGGCCCCCTACGAGCAGTACTTC	CASSLVGAPYEQYF
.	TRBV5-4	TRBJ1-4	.	TGTGCCAGCAGCTTTTTCCCGAGGACCGGAGAAAAACTGTTTTTT	CASSFFPRTGEKLFF
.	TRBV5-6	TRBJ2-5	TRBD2	TGTGCCAGCAGCCTGGGGACTAGCGGGAACCAAGAGACCCAGTACTTC	CASSLGTSGNQETQYF
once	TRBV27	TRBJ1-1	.	TGTGCCAGCAGTTTTCAACGTTACACTGAAGCTTTCTTT	CASSFQRYTEAFF
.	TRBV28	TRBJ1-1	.	TGTGCCAGCAGCCAAAATACTGTTGAAGCTTTCTTT	CASSQNTVEAFF
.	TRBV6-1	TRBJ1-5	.	TGTGCCAGCAGCATGCCTTCCGCGATCCAGCATTTT	CASSMPSAIQHF
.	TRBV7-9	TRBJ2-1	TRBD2	TGTGCCAGCAGCATACTAGCGGGAGCTTACAATGAGCAGTTCTTC	CASSILAGAYNEQFF
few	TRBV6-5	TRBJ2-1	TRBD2	TGTGCCAGCAGGGATAGCGGGAGGGACAATGAGCAGTTCTTC	CASRDSGRDNEQFF
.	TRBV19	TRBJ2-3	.	TGTGCCAGTATCGGACAGAGCACAGATACGCAGTATTTT	CASIGQSTDTQYF
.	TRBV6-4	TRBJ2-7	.	TGTGCCAGCAGTGTATCCAGGGGCCCCTACGAGCAGTACTTC	CASSVSRGPYEQYF
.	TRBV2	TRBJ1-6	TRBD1	TGTGCCAGCCATCAGGGGGCGAGTTCACCCCTCCACTTT	CASHQGASSPLHF
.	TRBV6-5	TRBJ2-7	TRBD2	TGTGCCAGCAGTCGACTAGCGGAGCGATCCTACGAGCAGTACTTC	CASSRLAERSYEQYF
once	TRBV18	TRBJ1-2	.	TGTGCCAGCTCACCGGGAGGAACGGCTAACTATGGCTACACCTTC	CASSPGGTANYGYTF
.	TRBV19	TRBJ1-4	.	TGTGCCAGTAGTATAGCCGGCAGCTCGAATGAAAAACTGTTTTTT	CASSIAGSSNEKLFF
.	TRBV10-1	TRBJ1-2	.	TGCGCCAGCAGTGAGTTAGGGGGGCGCGGTTATGGCTACACCTTC	CASSELGGRGYGYTF
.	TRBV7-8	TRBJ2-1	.	TGTGCCAGCAGCCCCCGTCAACTCAACAATGAGCAGTTCTTC	CASSPRQLNNEQFF
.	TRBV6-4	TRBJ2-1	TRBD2	TGTGCCAGGACCCGGACTAGCGGGGCCTACAATGAGCAGTTCTTC	CARTRTSGAYNEQFF
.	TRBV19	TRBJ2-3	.	TGTGCCAGTACCCGGGGGTCCCTTTGGTCAGATACGCAGTATTTT	CASTRGSLWSDTQYF
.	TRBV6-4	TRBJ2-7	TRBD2	TGTGCCAGCAGTCGGCTAGCGGGAGAGTCCTACGAGCAGTACTTC	CASSRLAGESYEQYF
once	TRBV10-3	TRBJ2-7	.	TGTGCCATCCGGACAGTCCCCTCCGCCTCCTACGAGCAGTACTTC	CAIRTVPSASYEQYF
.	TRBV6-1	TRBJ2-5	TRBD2	TGTGCCAGCATTCGACTAGCGGGAGTACAAGAGACCCAGTACTTC	CASIRLAGVQETQYF
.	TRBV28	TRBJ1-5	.	TGTGCCAGCAGTTTATTAGGTGCAGGGAAGAGCAATCAGCCCCAGCATTTT	CASSLLGAGKSNQPQHF
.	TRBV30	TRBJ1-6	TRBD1	TGTGCCTGGAATTCGGACAGGGGGCCGAATTCACCCCTCCACTTT	CAWNSDRGPNSPLHF
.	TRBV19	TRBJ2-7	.	TGTGCCAGTAGACAGACGGATATTCCCTACGAGCAGTACTTC	CASRQTDIPYEQYF
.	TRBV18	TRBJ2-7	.	TGTGCCAGCTCACCAGGCTACGAGCAGTACTTC	CASSPGYEQYF
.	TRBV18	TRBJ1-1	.	TGTGCCAGCTCACCTCGGGGTAAAGGCGGTGAAGCTTTCTTT	CASSPRGKGGEAFF
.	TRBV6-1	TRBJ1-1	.	TGTGCCAGCAGTGAAGTTGCCCGCCTGGCTTTCTTT	CASSEVARLAFF
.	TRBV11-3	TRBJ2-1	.	TGTGCCAGCAGCTTAGACCAGGGGATCTCCTACAATGAGCAGTTCTTC	CASSLDQGISYNEQFF
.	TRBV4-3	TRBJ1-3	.	TGCGCCAGCAGCCAAGTTTGGGGTGGATTGAGGAACACCATATATTTT	CASSQVWGGLRNTIYF
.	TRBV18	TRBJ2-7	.	TGTGCCAGCTCACCCACGGCTAGCGCCCACGAGCAGTACTTC	CASSPTASAHEQYF
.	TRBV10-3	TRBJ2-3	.	TGTGCCATCAGTGATCCCGGGACTAGCACAGATACGCAGTATTTT	CAISDPGTSTDTQYF
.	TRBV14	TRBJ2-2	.	TGTGCCAGCAGCCAAGCCAGATACACCGGGGAGCTGTTTTTT	CASSQARYTGELFF
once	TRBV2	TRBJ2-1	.	TGTGCCAGCGGATCCGGGACAAAGCAGTTCTTC	CASGSGTKQFF
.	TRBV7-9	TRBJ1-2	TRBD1	TGTGCCAGCAGTACGACGACAGGGACCTATGGCTACACCTTC	CASSTTTGTYGYTF
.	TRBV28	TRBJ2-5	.	TGTGCCAGCAGTTGGGGGCGAGAGACCCAGTACTTC	CASSWGRETQYF
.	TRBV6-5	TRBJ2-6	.	TGTGCCAGCAGTTGGTATGGGCCCTCTGGGGCCAACGTCCTGACTTTC	CASSWYGPSGANVLTF
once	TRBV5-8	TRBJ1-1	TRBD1	TGTGCCAGCAGCCCAAGGACAGGGCCCACTGAAGCTTTCTTT	CASSPRTGPTEAFF
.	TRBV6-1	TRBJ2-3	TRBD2	TGTGCCAGCAGTGTATTAGCGGGAGTCACAGATACGCAGTATTTT	CASSVLAGVTDTQYF